Listed here are 14 T cell receptor beta chains from one sample, sequenced in a study of graft-versus-host responses after intestinal transplantation. Processed graft tissue released its intraepithelial and lamina propria lymphocytes. Clones were read by immunoSEQ multiplex PCR, and TCRdb kept only the in-frame ones, dropping some. This sample carries 4,000 to 5,500 clones, about four fifths of them seen once, and the ten largest clones take 7% to 9%. Sequenced here: ileum tissue, sampled around 120 days after intestinal transplantation. The origin of the receptors is a human patient who received an intestinal transplant, so some T cells may come from the graft donor.

CDR3 nucleotides: TGTGCCAGCAGTCGGACAGGGGGCGGGGGTCAGCCCCAGCATTTT. It is translated as CASSRTGGGGQPQHF. The V gene is TRBV6-1, the J gene TRBJ1-5; TRBD1 aligns across 11 bases. Germline CDR1 and CDR2: MNHNS and SASEGT. The CDR3 spans 15 residues. Trimming at V came to 5 bases and at J to 6 bases, leaving 6 bases not matched to a gene.

V gene TRBV7-3 combines with J gene TRBJ1-5; D unresolved. This CDR3 region has 14 residues. Trimming cost V 9 bases and J 4 bases, with 16 bases left between them. The germline V gene has CDR1 SGHTA and CDR2 FQGTGA. CDR3 residues: CARGFWAANQPQHF. The DNA for the CDR3 is TGTGCCAGAGGTTTTTGGGCAGCTAATCAGCCCCAGCATTTT.

The V gene is TRBV7-9, the J gene TRBJ1-1, with no clear D. The CDR3 sequence is 16 residues long. Per germline, CDR1 SEHNR and CDR2 FQNEAQ (reference sequence). The ends were cut back, 2 bases at V and 1 base at J, with 14 bases in the middle. Here the CDR3 reads CASSLYPPGSNTEAFF. CDR3 nucleotide sequence: TGTGCCAGCAGCTTATACCCCCCCGGTTCGAACACTGAAGCTTTCTTT.

The gene calls are TRBV28 and TRBJ2-1; D not resolved. V lost 7 bases to trimming and J lost 4 bases, with 8 bases between them. CDR1 MDHEN and CDR2 SYDVKM come from the germline V gene. There are 12 residues in the CDR3. CDR3: CASTRRYNEQFF. The CDR3 nucleotides are TGTGCCAGCACAAGGCGATACAATGAGCAGTTCTTC.

The chain joins TRBV5-6 to TRBJ2-5, with TRBD1 matching over 8 bases. Trimming cost V 4 bases and J 4 bases; bases outside gene matches: 3. The germline V gene encodes CDR1 SGHDT and CDR2 YYEEEE. The CDR3 has 13 residues. CDR3 coding DNA: TGTGCCAGCAGCCCAGGGGGCAGAGAGACCCAGTACTTC. It encodes CASSPGGRETQYF. Complete variable domain (other parts from reference TRBV5-6 and TRBJ2-5): DAGVTQSPTHLIKTRGQQVTLRCSPKSGHDTVSWYQQALGQGPQFIFQYYEEEERQRGNFPDRFSGHQFPNYSSELNVNALLLGDSALYLCASSPGGRETQYFGPGTRLLVL.

The gene calls are TRBV6-1 and TRBJ1-6, with D perhaps matching TRBD1 (6 bases). The germline V gene encodes CDR1 MNHNS and CDR2 SASEGT. The CDR3 is 16 amino acids. With 0 bases removed from V and 6 bases from J, the gap between germline ends came to 12 bases. The CDR3 region is CASSEALGAGNSPLHF. CDR3 DNA: TGTGCCAGCAGTGAAGCGCTGGGGGCTGGTAATTCACCCCTCCACTTT.

This clone was counted a few times. The CDR3 DNA sequence: TGCGCCAGCAGCTTAGCTAGCGGGAGCCTCGAGACCCAGTACTTC. Its protein product is CASSLASGSLETQYF. V usage is TRBV5-1 and J usage is TRBJ2-5, with 10 bases fitting TRBD2. CDR3 length: 15 amino acids. Trimming at V came to 2 bases and at J to 5 bases, leaving 6 bases not matched to a gene. In germline, CDR1 is SGHRS, CDR2 YFSETQ.

Comments on this clone: Other nucleotide sequences from this sample produce the same CDR3. The chain is built from TRBV29-1 and TRBJ2-1, with 8 bases that match TRBD2. After removal of 6 bases from V and 6 bases from J, the junction contained 16 bases not matched to a gene. Germline CDR1 is SQVTM and CDR2 is ANQGSEA. There are 16 residues in the CDR3. CDR3 sequence: CSVGGGSGIVSNEQFF. The CDR3 DNA reads TGCAGCGTGGGGGGGGGTAGCGGGATTGTGTCCAATGAGCAGTTCTTC.

The chain couples TRBV12-5 to TRBJ2-7; maybe TRBD2 (6 bases). V was trimmed by 6 bases and J by 2 bases, leaving 17 bases between them. The CDR3 length is 15 residues. The germline V gene has CDR1 LGHNT and CDR2 FRNRAP. CDR3 DNA: TGTGCTAGTGGCCAGGGACTCGGACGGACCTACGAGCAGTACTTC. Translation: CASGQGLGRTYEQYF.

The chain joins TRBV5-6 to TRBJ2-5, with D possibly being TRBD1 or TRBD2 (5 bases each). Deletions cut 5 bases from V and 4 bases from J, with 12 bases between. CDR3 length: 13 residues. Germline V gene lookup returns CDR1 SGHDT and CDR2 YYEEEE. CDR3 sequence (DNA): TGTGCCAGCAGGGGGACCCGGGGAGAGACCCAGTACTTC. This codes for CASRGTRGETQYF.

V and J are TRBV11-2 and TRBJ2-1; TRBD2 matches 14 bases. Germline trimming cut 5 bases from V and 6 bases from J; bases unmatched to any gene: 9. This CDR3 is built from 17 residues. Germline lookup yields CDR1 SGHAT and CDR2 FQNNGV. In nucleotides, the CDR3 is TGTGCCAGCAGCGCGATAGGGGGACTAGCGGGGGCCAATGAGCAGTTCTTC. Amino acid sequence: CASSAIGGLAGANEQFF.

The chain employs TRBV2 and TRBJ2-6; TRBD1 agrees at 7 bases. V trimming: 5 bases; J trimming: 1 base; junction bases outside the gene matches: 5. Germline assignment: CDR1 SNHLY and CDR2 FYNNEI. The CDR3 contains 16 residues. CDR3 loop: CASSPGQQSGANVLTF. Here the CDR3 DNA reads TGTGCCAGCAGTCCGGGACAGCAGTCTGGGGCCAACGTCCTGACTTTC.

The chain links TRBV12-2 to TRBJ2-3; the table gives TRBD1 as D, unverified against the DNA. TRBV12-2 is marked as a pseudogene. This CDR3 has 18 amino acids. The CDR3 here is CASRLPYPRDINTDTQYF. The CDR3 coding sequence is TGTGCAAGTCGCTTACCTTACCCTCGGGACATTAACACAGATACGCAGTATTTT.

This chain uses TRBV5-1 with TRBJ1-4, with D unresolved. The V and J ends lost 1 base and 0 bases respectively, with 7 bases between them. CDR3 length: 15 amino acids. Germline values: CDR1 SGHRS, CDR2 YFSETQ. CDR3 coding DNA: TGCGCCAGCAGCTTGCCGGGTGCAACTAATGAAAAACTGTTTTTT. Residues: CASSLPGATNEKLFF. Using reference TRBV5-1 and TRBJ1-4 for the parts outside the CDR3, the full variable domain is KAGVTQTPRYLIKTRGQQVTLSCSPISGHRSVSWYQQTPGQGLQFLFEYFSETQRNKGNFPGRFSGRQFSNSRSEMNVSTLELGDSALYLCASSLPGATNEKLFFGSGTQLSVL.